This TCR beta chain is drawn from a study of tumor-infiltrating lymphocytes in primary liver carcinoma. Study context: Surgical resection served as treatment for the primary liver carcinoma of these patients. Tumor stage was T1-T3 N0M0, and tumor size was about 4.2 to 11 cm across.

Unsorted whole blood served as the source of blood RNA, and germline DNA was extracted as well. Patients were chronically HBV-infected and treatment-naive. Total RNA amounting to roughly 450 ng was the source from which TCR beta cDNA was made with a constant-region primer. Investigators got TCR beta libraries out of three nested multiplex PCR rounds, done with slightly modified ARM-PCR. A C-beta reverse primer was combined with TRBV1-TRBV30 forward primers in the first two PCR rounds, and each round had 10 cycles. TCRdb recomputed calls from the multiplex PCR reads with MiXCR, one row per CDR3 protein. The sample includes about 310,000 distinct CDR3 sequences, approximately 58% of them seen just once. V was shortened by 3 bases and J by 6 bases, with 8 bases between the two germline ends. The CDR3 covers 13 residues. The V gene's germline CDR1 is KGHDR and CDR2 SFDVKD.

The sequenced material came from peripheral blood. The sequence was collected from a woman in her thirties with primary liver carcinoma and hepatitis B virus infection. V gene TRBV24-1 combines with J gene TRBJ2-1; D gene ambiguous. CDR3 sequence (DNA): TGTGCCACCAGTGATCCAGTTCGCAATGAGCAGTTCTTC. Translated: CATSDPVRNEQFF.